The rows below give T cell receptor beta chains drawn from one sample of a study of T cell responses to AZD1222 COVID-19 vaccine. Here immunoSEQ multiplex PCR was the method, and the copy in TCRdb shows in-frame clones only, minus some. The repertoire includes fewer than 200,000 clones, around 90% of them detected once, and 25% to 30% sits in the top ten. The material sequenced was peripheral blood, taken 28 days after the second AZD1222 dose. Receptors were obtained from an adult who received the AZD1222 COVID-19 vaccine. The CDR3 runs from the conserved cysteine through the conserved F or W. A D gene is named only where the DNA matches it firmly. Clone size appears in some rows only: once, few, many, or a class for an expanded clone.

V	D	J	size	DNA	CDR3
TRBV7-8	-	TRBJ1-1	-	TGTGCCAGCAGCCGATCTGAGGTCGGGACTGAAGCTTTCTTT	CASSRSEVGTEAFF
TRBV24-1	-	TRBJ2-7	once	TGTGCCACCAGTGACAGAAAGAGCTCCTACGAGCAGTACTTC	CATSDRKSSYEQYF
TRBV7-9	-	TRBJ2-7	once	TGTGCCAGCAGCGAGTTGGGCGAGCAGTACTTC	CASSELGEQYF
TRBV27	TRBD1	TRBJ2-2	-	TGTGCCAGCAGTCCCCTAAAGACAGGGGGCGTTACAGAGGAGCTGTTTTTT	CASSPLKTGGVTEELFF
TRBV11-3	-	TRBJ2-7	-	TGTGCCAGCAGCCTCCACCCAGGCTACGAGCAGTACTTC	CASSLHPGYEQYF
TRBV13	-	TRBJ2-1	once	TGTGCCAGCAGCCACCCTAGCAGCAATGAGCAGTTCTTC	CASSHPSSNEQFF
TRBV7-2	-	TRBJ1-1	few	TGTGCCAGCAGCGGTGTTTTGGGGGGTGAAGCTTTCTTT	CASSGVLGGEAFF
TRBV7-2	-	TRBJ2-7	once	TGTGCCAGCAGCTTAGGCCCTGGACTAAGCGAGCAGTACTTC	CASSLGPGLSEQYF
TRBV28	TRBD1	TRBJ2-7	-	TGTGCCAGCAGTAAACAGGGGTTAGCCTACGAGCAGTACTTC	CASSKQGLAYEQYF
TRBV7-2	TRBD2	TRBJ2-1	-	TGTGCCAGCAGCTCGACTAGCGGGACCTACAATGAGCAGTTCTTC	CASSSTSGTYNEQFF
TRBV11-2	-	TRBJ2-7	-	TGTGCCAGCAGCTTAGGGCCCGGCAGGAACGAGCAGTACTTC	CASSLGPGRNEQYF
TRBV24-1	TRBD2	TRBJ2-1	-	TGTGCCACCAGTGGTCCACGCGGACTAGCGGGAAGCGATGAGCAGTTCTTC	CATSGPRGLAGSDEQFF
TRBV28	-	TRBJ1-2	-	TGTGCCAGCGGACGGGACCGAGGCTATGGCTACACCTTC	CASGRDRGYGYTF
TRBV11-2	TRBD1	TRBJ2-5	-	TGTGCCAGCAGCTCGGTCGGACAGGGGGCGCAGGAGACCCAGTACTTC	CASSSVGQGAQETQYF
TRBV12-3/TRBV12-4	-	TRBJ1-4	-	TGTGCCAGCAGTTTAGGGGGTGAAGAAAAACTGTTTTTT	CASSLGGEEKLFF
TRBV5-1	TRBD1	TRBJ2-5	once	TGCGCCAGCAGCCTCGGACAGGGAGAGACCCAGTACTTC	CASSLGQGETQYF
TRBV10-3	-	TRBJ1-2	-	TGTGCCATCAGTGGGGCACGGGGCGACTATGGCTACACCTTC	CAISGARGDYGYTF
TRBV5-1	-	TRBJ1-1	-	TGCGCCAGCAGCTTCCCAGGGAACACTGAAGCTTTCTTT	CASSFPGNTEAFF
TRBV5-1	TRBD2	TRBJ2-5	-	TGCGCCAGCAGCTTCATGACTAGCGGGAGCAACCAAGAGACCCAGTACTTC	CASSFMTSGSNQETQYF
TRBV18	TRBD2	TRBJ2-3	-	TGTGCCAGCTCCGGGACTAGCGGTACAGATACGCAGTATTTT	CASSGTSGTDTQYF
TRBV7-8	-	TRBJ2-6	-	TGTGCCAGCAGCTCGTGGGGGGCAGGGGCCCGGGCCAACGTCCTGACTTTC	CASSSWGAGARANVLTF
TRBV5-1	-	TRBJ1-1	few	TGCGCCAGCAGCTTGGAGCAGCCTCTGAACACTGAAGCTTTCTTT	CASSLEQPLNTEAFF